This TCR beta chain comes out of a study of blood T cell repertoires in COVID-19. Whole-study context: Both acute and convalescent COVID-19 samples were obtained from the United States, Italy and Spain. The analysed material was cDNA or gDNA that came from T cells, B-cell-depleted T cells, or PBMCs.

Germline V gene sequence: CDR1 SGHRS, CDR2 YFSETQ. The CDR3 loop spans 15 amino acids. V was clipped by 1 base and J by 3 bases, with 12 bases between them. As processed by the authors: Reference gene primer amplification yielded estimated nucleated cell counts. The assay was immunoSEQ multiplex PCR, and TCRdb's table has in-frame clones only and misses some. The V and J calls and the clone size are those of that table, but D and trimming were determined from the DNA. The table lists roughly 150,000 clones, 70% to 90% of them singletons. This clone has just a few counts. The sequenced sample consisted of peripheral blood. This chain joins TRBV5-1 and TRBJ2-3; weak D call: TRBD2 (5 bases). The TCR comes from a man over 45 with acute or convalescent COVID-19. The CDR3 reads CASSLFEGWTDTQYF. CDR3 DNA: TGCGCCAGCAGCTTGTTCGAGGGTTGGACAGATACGCAGTATTTT.